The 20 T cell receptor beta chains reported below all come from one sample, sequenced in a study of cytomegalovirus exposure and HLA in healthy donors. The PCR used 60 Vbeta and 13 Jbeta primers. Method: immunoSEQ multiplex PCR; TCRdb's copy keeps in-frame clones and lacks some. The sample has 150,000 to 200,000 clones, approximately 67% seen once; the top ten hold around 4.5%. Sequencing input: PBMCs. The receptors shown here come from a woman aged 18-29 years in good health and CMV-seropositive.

In DNA form, the CDR3 reads TGTGCCAGCAGCTTCGGACTCAGCAATCAGCCCCAGCATTTT. Its translation: CASSFGLSNQPQHF. This chain joins TRBV5-6 and TRBJ1-5; D unclear. The V end lost 2 bases, the J end lost 1 base, and 7 bases lay between the germline ends. The CDR3 consists of 14 residues. Germline V gene lookup returns CDR1 SGHDT and CDR2 YYEEEE.

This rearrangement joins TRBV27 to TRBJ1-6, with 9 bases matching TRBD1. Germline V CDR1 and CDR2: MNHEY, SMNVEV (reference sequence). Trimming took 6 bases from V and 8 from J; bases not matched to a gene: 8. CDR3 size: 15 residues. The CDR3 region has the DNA TGTGCCAGCAGCCGACAGGGGGTCTTTGATTCACCCCTCCACTTT. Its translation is CASSRQGVFDSPLHF.

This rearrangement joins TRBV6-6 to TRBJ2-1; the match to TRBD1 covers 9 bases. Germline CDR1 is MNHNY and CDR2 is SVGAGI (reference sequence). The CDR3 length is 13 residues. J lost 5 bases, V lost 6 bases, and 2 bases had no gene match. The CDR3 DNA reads TGTGCCAGCAGCCGACAGGGGGACAATGAGCAGTTCTTC. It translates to CASSRQGDNEQFF.

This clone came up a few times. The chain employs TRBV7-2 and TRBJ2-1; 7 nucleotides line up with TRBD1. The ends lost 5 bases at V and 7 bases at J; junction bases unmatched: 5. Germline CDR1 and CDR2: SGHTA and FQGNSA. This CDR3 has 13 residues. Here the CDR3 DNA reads TGTGCCAGCAGCATACAGGGGCGAAATGAGCAGTTCTTC. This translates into CASSIQGRNEQFF.

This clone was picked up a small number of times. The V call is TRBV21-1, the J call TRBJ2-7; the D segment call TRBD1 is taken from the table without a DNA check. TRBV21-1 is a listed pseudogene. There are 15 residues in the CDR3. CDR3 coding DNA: TGTGCCAGGAAGCACAGGGATCTCAGCTCCTACGAGCAGTACTTC. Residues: CARKHRDLSSYEQYF.

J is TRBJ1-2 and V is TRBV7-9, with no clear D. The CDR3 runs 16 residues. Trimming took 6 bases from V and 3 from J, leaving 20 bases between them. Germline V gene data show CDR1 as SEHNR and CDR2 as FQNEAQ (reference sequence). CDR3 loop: CASSSYGGNSDYGYTF. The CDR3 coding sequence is TGTGCCAGCAGTTCCTATGGAGGTAACTCCGACTATGGCTACACCTTC.

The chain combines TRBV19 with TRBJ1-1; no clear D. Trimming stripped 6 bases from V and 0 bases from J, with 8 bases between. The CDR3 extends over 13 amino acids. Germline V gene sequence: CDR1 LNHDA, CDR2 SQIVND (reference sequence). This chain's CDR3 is CASRGYMNTEAFF. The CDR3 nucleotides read TGTGCCAGTAGGGGCTACATGAACACTGAAGCTTTCTTT.

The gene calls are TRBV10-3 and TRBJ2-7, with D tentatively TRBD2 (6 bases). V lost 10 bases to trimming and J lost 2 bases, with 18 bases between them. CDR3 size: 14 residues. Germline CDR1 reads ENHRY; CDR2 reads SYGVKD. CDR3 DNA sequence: TGTGCCACGGCTCGGGGAGGTATAGCCTACGAGCAGTACTTC. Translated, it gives CATARGGIAYEQYF.

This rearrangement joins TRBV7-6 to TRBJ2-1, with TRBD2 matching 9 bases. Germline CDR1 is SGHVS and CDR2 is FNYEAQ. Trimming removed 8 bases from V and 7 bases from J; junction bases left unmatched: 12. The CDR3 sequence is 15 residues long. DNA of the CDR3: TGTGCCAGCCGCCAGTGGAGCGGGGGGAGTAATGAGCAGTTCTTC. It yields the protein CASRQWSGGSNEQFF. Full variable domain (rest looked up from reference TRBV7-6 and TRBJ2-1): GAGVSQSPRYKVTKRGQDVALRCDPISGHVSLYWYRQALGQGPEFLTYFNYEAQQDKSGLPNDRFSAERPEGSISTLTIQRTEQRDSAMYRCASRQWSGGSNEQFFGPGTRLTVL.

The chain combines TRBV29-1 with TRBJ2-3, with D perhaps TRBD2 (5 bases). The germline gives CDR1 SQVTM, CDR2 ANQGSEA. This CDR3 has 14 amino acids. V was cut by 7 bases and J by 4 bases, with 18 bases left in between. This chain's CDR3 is CSGGLGELADTQYF. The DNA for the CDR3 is TGCAGCGGAGGGCTTGGAGAGCTAGCAGATACGCAGTATTTT.

The chain's CDR3 is CASSLSEVGWGQVNGYTF. The CDR3 region has the DNA TGTGCCAGCAGCTTATCGGAGGTCGGGTGGGGACAGGTCAATGGCTACACCTTC. The chain joins TRBV7-2 to TRBJ1-2, with 8 positions matching TRBD1. The length of the CDR3 is 18 residues. Germline CDR1 SGHTA, CDR2 FQGNSA. The J segment lost 6 bases and the V segment lost 2 bases, leaving 17 bases of the junction unmatched.

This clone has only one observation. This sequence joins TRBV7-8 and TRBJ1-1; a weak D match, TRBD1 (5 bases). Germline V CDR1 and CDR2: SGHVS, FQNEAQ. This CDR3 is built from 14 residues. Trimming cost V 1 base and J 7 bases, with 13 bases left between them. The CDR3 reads CASSLVDRSGEAFF. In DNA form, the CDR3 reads TGTGCCAGCAGCTTAGTAGACAGATCGGGTGAAGCTTTCTTT.

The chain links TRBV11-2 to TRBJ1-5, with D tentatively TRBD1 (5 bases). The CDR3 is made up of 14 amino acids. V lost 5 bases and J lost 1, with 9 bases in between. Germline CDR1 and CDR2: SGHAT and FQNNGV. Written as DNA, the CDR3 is TGTGCCAGCAGCACCCAGGGAAGCAATCAGCCCCAGCATTTT. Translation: CASSTQGSNQPQHF.

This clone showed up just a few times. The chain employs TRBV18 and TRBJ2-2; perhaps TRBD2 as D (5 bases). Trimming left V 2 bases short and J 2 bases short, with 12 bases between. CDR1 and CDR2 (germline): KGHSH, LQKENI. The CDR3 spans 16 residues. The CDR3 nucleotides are TGTGCCAGCTCACCAGCCCAGCGGCCTAACACCGGGGAGCTGTTTTTT. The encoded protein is CASSPAQRPNTGELFF.

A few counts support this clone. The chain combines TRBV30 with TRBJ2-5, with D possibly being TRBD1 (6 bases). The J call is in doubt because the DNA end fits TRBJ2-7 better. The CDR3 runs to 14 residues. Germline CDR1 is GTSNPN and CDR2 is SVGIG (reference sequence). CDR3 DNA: TGTGCCTGGAGTGTAGGGGGAGCTATCGACGAGCAGTACTTC. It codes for CAWSVGGAIDEQYF.

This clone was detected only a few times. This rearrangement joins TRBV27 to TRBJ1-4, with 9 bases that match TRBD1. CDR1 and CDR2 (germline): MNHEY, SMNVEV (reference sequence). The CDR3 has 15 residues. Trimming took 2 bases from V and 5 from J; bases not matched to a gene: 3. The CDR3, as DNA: TGTGCCAGCAGTTTAGGGGGACAGGGAAATGAAAAACTGTTTTTT. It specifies CASSLGGQGNEKLFF. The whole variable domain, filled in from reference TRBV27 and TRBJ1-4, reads EAQVTQNPRYLITVTGKKLTVTCSQNMNHEYMSWYRQDPGLGLRQIYYSMNVEVTDKGDVPEGYKVSRKEKRNFPLILESPSPNQTSLYFCASSLGGQGNEKLFFGSGTQLSVL.

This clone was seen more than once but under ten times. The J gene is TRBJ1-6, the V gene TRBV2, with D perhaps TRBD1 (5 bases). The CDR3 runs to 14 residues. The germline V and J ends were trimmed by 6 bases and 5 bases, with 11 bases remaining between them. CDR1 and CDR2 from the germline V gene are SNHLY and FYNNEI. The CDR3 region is CASSRRADNSPLHF. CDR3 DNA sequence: TGTGCCAGCAGCCGCAGGGCGGATAATTCACCCCTCCACTTT.

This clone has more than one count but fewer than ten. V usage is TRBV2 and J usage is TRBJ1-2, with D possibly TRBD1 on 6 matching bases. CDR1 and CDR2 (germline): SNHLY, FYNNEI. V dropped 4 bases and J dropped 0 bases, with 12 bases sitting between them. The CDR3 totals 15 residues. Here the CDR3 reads CASSAQGLTNYGYTF. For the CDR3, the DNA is TGTGCCAGCAGTGCACAGGGCTTGACTAACTATGGCTACACCTTC.

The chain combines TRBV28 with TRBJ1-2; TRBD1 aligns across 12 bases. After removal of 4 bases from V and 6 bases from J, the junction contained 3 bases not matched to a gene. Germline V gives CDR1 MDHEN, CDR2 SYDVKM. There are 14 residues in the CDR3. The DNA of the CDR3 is TGTGCCAGCAGTTGGGACAGGGGGCTTCATGGCTACACCTTC. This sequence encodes CASSWDRGLHGYTF.

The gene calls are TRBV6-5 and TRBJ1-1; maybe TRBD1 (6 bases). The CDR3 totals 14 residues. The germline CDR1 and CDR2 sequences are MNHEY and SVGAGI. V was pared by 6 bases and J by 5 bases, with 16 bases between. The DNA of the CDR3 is TGTGCCAGCAGACCCCAGGGTAGGGGGACTGAAGCTTTCTTT. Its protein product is CASRPQGRGTEAFF.